This T cell receptor beta chain is drawn from a study of blood T cells in healthy people across ages. A second PCR, run for about 7 to 12 cycles, used a sample-barcoded 5' primer plus a J-beta primer mix. Template switching added a 12-random-nucleotide identifier to every cDNA molecule. TCRdb re-derived calls from the 5' RACE reads in MiXCR, one entry per CDR3 protein. The sample gives roughly 640,000 distinct CDR3 sequences, about 30% of which show up once; 15% to 18% is in the top ten. The germline V gene encodes CDR1 SGHTS and CDR2 YDEGEE. The V end lost 4 bases, the J end lost 6 bases, and 19 bases lay between the germline ends. CDR3 length equals 15 residues. General observations from the study: The study regarded diversity estimates from one million T cells as underestimates. Getting older went along with TCR beta diversity per million T cells dropping roughly linearly.

The table lists this clonotype with a few counts. Its antigen is currently unknown. Material for sequencing was blood. The rearrangement uses TRBV5-8 and TRBJ1-2; D is ambiguous. The sequence was collected from a woman of 80 years or more in good health. The CDR3 DNA follows: TGTGCCAGCAGCGTCGCGTATGCCTCTGGGGATGGCTACACCTTC. Its translation: CASSVAYASGDGYTF.